A single sample is the source of the 26 T cell receptor beta chains below, sequenced in a study of blood T cell repertoires in COVID-19. Method: immunoSEQ multiplex PCR; TCRdb's copy keeps in-frame clones and lacks some. The data show hundreds of thousands of clones, roughly 90% seen once. Sequencing was performed on PBMCs or T cells enriched from blood (not recorded which). These receptors all come from a woman in her thirties with acute COVID-19.

This chain links TRBV7-6 with TRBJ2-7, with 9 positions matching TRBD1. V shed 3 bases, J shed 6 bases, and the junction held 6 bases outside the gene matches. Germline assignment: CDR1 SGHVS and CDR2 FNYEAQ. CDR3 length: 14 residues. The CDR3 sequence: CASSFDRGSVEQYF. For the CDR3, the DNA is TGTGCCAGCAGCTTCGACAGGGGGTCGGTCGAGCAGTACTTC.

This chain links TRBV7-9 with TRBJ1-4; 10 bases align to TRBD1. This CDR3 spans 18 amino acids. Germline CDR1 SEHNR, CDR2 FQNEAQ (reference sequence). V shed 4 bases, J shed 8 bases, and the junction held 16 bases outside the gene matches. The CDR3 DNA follows: TGTGCCAGCAGCTCCGGCCTTTACCGGGACAGGGGAGACGAAAAACTGTTTTTT. Translation: CASSSGLYRDRGDEKLFF. The variable domain in full, with the rest retrieved from reference TRBV7-9 and TRBJ1-4, is DTGVSQNPRHKITKRGQNVTFRCDPISEHNRLYWYRQTLGQGPEFLTYFQNEAQLEKSRLLSDRFSAERPKGSFSTLEIQRTEQGDSAMYLCASSSGLYRDRGDEKLFFGSGTQLSVL.

The V gene is TRBV5-1, the J gene TRBJ2-7; 7 bases align to TRBD1. CDR1 SGHRS and CDR2 YFSETQ come from the germline V gene. V was pared by 5 bases and J by 1 base, with 15 bases of the junction left unmatched. There are 17 residues in the CDR3. DNA for the CDR3: TGCGCCAGCAGGGGAACAGGGGCCTCCGGTTCTTCCTACGAGCAGTACTTC. This encodes CASRGTGASGSSYEQYF.

This sequence joins TRBV19 and TRBJ1-3; a possible D gene is TRBD1 (5 bases). The germline CDR1 and CDR2 sequences are LNHDA and SQIVND (reference sequence). V shed 7 bases and J shed 2 bases, with 15 bases lying between them. CDR3 size: 15 residues. The CDR3 protein is CASTGPDLPGNTIYF. The CDR3 coding sequence is TGTGCCAGTACAGGGCCGGACCTGCCTGGAAACACCATATATTTT.

This clone is a singleton in its sample. V usage is TRBV7-9 and J usage is TRBJ2-7, with D possibly being TRBD1 (5 bases). Germline CDR1 and CDR2: SEHNR and FQNEAQ (reference sequence). Trimming cost V 6 bases and J 9 bases, with 15 bases left between them. This CDR3 comprises 12 residues. CDR3 sequence reads: CASRDDSLGQYF. CDR3 in DNA: TGTGCCAGCAGGGATGACAGCCTAGGGCAGTACTTC. Full variable domain (missing parts from reference TRBV7-9 and TRBJ2-7): DTGVSQNPRHKITKRGQNVTFRCDPISEHNRLYWYRQTLGQGPEFLTYFQNEAQLEKSRLLSDRFSAERPKGSFSTLEIQRTEQGDSAMYLCASRDDSLGQYFGPGTRLTVT.

The rearrangement uses TRBV7-9 and TRBJ2-5, with TRBD2 as a possible D gene (6 bases). CDR3 length equals 15 residues. The V and J ends lost 4 bases and 7 bases respectively, with 19 bases between them. Germline V lookup: CDR1 SEHNR, CDR2 FQNEAQ (reference sequence). Here the CDR3 DNA reads TGTGCCAGCAGCTCGACCGCGGGGATGGGGCGGACCCAGTACTTC. Its translation: CASSSTAGMGRTQYF.

The J gene is TRBJ2-5, the V gene TRBV9, with 9 positions matching TRBD2. CDR1 SGDLS and CDR2 YYNGEE come from the germline V gene. This CDR3 is built from 15 residues. The V gene end was trimmed by 5 bases and the J gene end by 2 bases; junction bases not matched to a gene: 7. The CDR3 DNA is TGTGCCAGCAGTCGTCTAGCGGGGAATCAAGAGACCCAGTACTTC. As protein: CASSRLAGNQETQYF.

This CDR3 reads CASSFGGAGGYTF. The CDR3 DNA reads TGTGCCAGCAGCTTCGGGGGTGCAGGCGGCTACACCTTC. The chain employs TRBV5-6 and TRBJ1-2; possibly TRBD1 for D (5 bases). CDR1 SGHDT and CDR2 YYEEEE come from the germline V gene. The CDR3 loop spans 13 amino acids. Deletions cut 2 bases from V and 8 bases from J, with 13 bases between.

V usage is TRBV6-2 or TRBV6-3 and J usage is TRBJ1-1; D is undetermined. The CDR3 covers 15 residues. The V and J ends lost 5 bases and 1 base respectively, with 14 bases between them. The germline V gene has CDR1 MNHEY and CDR2 SVGEGT. The CDR3 coding sequence is TGTGCCAGCAGTCAACCCAAAGGCGGGAACACTGAAGCTTTCTTT. Protein product: CASSQPKGGNTEAFF.

The chain links TRBV7-2 to TRBJ2-5, with 15 bases that match TRBD2. The CDR3 runs to 17 residues. From germline, CDR1 is SGHTA and CDR2 FQGNSA. V dropped 5 bases and J dropped 4; count of bases not matched to a gene: 8. In DNA, the CDR3 is TGTGCCAGCAGCCGGACTAGCGGGGGGGCGGATGGAGAGACCCAGTACTTC. Its translation: CASSRTSGGADGETQYF. The complete variable domain, with remaining parts taken from reference TRBV7-2 and TRBJ2-5, reads GAGVSQSPSNKVTEKGKDVELRCDPISGHTALYWYRQSLGQGLEFLIYFQGNSAPDKSGLPSDRFSAERTGGSVSTLTIQRTQQEDSAVYLCASSRTSGGADGETQYFGPGTRLLVL.

CDR3 residues: CASSLDFQPQHF. CDR3 sequence (DNA): TGTGCCAGCAGCTTAGACTTTCAGCCCCAGCATTTT. The chain carries TRBV7-8 and TRBJ1-5; no firm D call. Germline-derived CDR1 and CDR2 are SGHVS and FQNEAQ. This CDR3 is built from 12 residues. The germline V and J ends were trimmed by 1 base and 6 bases, with 4 bases remaining between them.

The V and J genes are TRBV9 and TRBJ2-5; no clear D. CDR1 SGDLS and CDR2 YYNGEE come from the germline V gene. This CDR3 spans 15 amino acids. V shed 0 bases and J shed 5 bases, with 14 bases lying between them. CDR3 DNA: TGTGCCAGCAGCGTAGGGTCCGCGGCTTGGGAGACCCAGTACTTC. It yields the protein CASSVGSAAWETQYF.

V usage is TRBV5-4 and J usage is TRBJ2-5; D may be TRBD1 (5 bases). V was trimmed by 4 bases and J by 0 bases, leaving 10 bases between them. This CDR3 comprises 14 residues. Germline V CDR1 and CDR2: SGHNT, YYREEE (reference sequence). The CDR3 nucleotides read TGTGCCAGCAGCCAAAGACAGTACCAAGAGACCCAGTACTTC. This encodes CASSQRQYQETQYF.

The rearrangement uses TRBV14 and TRBJ2-5; D gene unclear. V lost 3 bases and J 5 bases, leaving 7 bases between the germline ends. CDR3 size: 12 residues. The V gene's germline CDR1 is SGHDN and CDR2 FVKESK. Written as DNA, the CDR3 is TGTGCCAGCAGCCACCTCGGGGAGACCCAGTACTTC. Amino acid sequence: CASSHLGETQYF.

The chain joins TRBV19 to TRBJ1-4, with D maybe TRBD1 (5 bases). The CDR3 length is 14 residues. CDR1 is LNHDA and CDR2 is SQIVND in the germline V gene (reference sequence). V dropped 4 bases and J dropped 4 bases, with 10 bases sitting between them. Written as DNA, the CDR3 is TGTGCCAGTAGTACCCGACAGAGTAATGAAAAACTGTTTTTT. As protein: CASSTRQSNEKLFF.

The J gene is TRBJ1-1, the V gene TRBV15; no definite D call. Germline V lookup: CDR1 LNHNV, CDR2 YYDKDF (reference sequence). Trimming cost V 6 bases and J 1 base, with 9 bases left between them. The CDR3 runs 13 residues. CDR3: CATRTHSNTEAFF. In DNA form, the CDR3 reads TGTGCCACCAGAACACATTCGAACACTGAAGCTTTCTTT. Full variable domain (outside the CDR3, taken from reference TRBV15 and TRBJ1-1): DAMVIQNPRYQVTQFGKPVTLSCSQTLNHNVMYWYQQKSSQAPKLLFHYYDKDFNNEADTPDNFQSRRPNTSFCFLDIRSPGLGDTAMYLCATRTHSNTEAFFGQGTRLTVV.

The chain couples TRBV5-6 to TRBJ1-3; a possible D gene is TRBD1 (6 bases). CDR1 is SGHDT, CDR2 YYEEEE, per germline. V lost 4 bases to trimming and J lost 0 bases, with 20 bases between them. This CDR3 comprises 18 residues. Here the CDR3 reads CASSRLLGGPSSGNTIYF. Here the CDR3 DNA reads TGTGCCAGCAGCCGCCTACTAGGGGGACCTAGCTCTGGAAACACCATATATTTT.

A word on this clone: The DNA is left out, because the CDR3 cannot be placed on it with certainty; the CDR3 is given as TCRdb lists it. This CDR3 reads CSASTFAVGTARGHF. This chain connects TRBV20-1 to TRBJ1-6. The germline V gene encodes CDR1 DFQATT and CDR2 SNEGSKA (reference sequence). The CDR3 is 15 residues long, counting both termini.

The chain couples TRBV19 to TRBJ2-1; 7 bases line up with TRBD2. CDR3 length: 15 residues. CDR1 is LNHDA and CDR2 is SQIVND in the germline V gene (reference sequence). Trimming at V came to 1 base and at J to 4 bases, leaving 4 bases not matched to a gene. For the CDR3, the DNA is TGTGCCAGTAGTATAGCGGACGGGGGGTACAATGAGCAGTTCTTC. Its protein is CASSIADGGYNEQFF.

This CDR3 is CASSSGGWGYGYTF. CDR3 coding DNA: TGTGCCAGCAGCTCAGGGGGCTGGGGATATGGCTACACCTTC. The chain uses TRBV11-2 and TRBJ1-2; 8 bases are shared with TRBD1. V lost 4 bases to trimming and J lost 5 bases; unmatched junction nucleotides: 6. CDR1 is SGHAT and CDR2 is FQNNGV in the germline V gene. This CDR3 comprises 14 residues.

With respect to this clone: Additional DNA sequences in this sample encode the identical CDR3. The J gene is TRBJ1-5, the V gene TRBV18; D is uncertain. V lost 2 bases and J lost 5, with 4 bases in between. The CDR3 runs 12 residues. The V gene's germline CDR1 is KGHSH and CDR2 LQKENI. This CDR3 is CASSPADQPQHF. The CDR3 DNA follows: TGTGCCAGCTCACCAGCAGATCAGCCCCAGCATTTT.

The chain is built from TRBV29-1 and TRBJ2-3, with TRBD2 as a possible D gene (5 bases). Germline CDR1 is SQVTM and CDR2 is ANQGSEA. This CDR3 has 11 residues. Here the CDR3 DNA reads TGCAGGGTCGAGAGGGCAGATACGCAGTATTTT. It is translated as CRVERADTQYF.

This clone was observed once. The J gene is TRBJ1-4, the V gene TRBV4-3; D is perhaps TRBD1 (5 bases). There are 17 residues in the CDR3. Trimming removed 0 bases from V and 0 bases from J, with 11 bases in between. From germline, CDR1 is LGHNA and CDR2 YSLEER. CDR3 sequence reads: CASSQDPGSATNEKLFF. The CDR3 bases are TGCGCCAGCAGCCAAGATCCAGGGTCGGCAACTAATGAAAAACTGTTTTTT.

This clone was counted between two and nine times. This rearrangement joins TRBV18 to TRBJ2-2; D remains ambiguous. The V end was cut by 3 bases, the J end by 7 bases, with 15 bases between. Looked up from germline, CDR1 is KGHSH and CDR2 is LQKENI. This CDR3 region has 15 residues. The CDR3 nucleotides are TGTGCCAGCTCACCGTCACTCCAGGTTATCGGGGAGCTGTTTTTT. This codes for CASSPSLQVIGELFF.

The chain uses TRBV24-1 and TRBJ2-2; D perhaps matches TRBD2 (6 bases). CDR1 and CDR2 from the germline V gene are KGHDR and SFDVKD. V lost 12 bases and J lost 2, with 15 bases in between. CDR3 length equals 14 residues. Written as DNA, the CDR3 is TGTGCCTCTTCAACGGGGGTAAACACCGGGGAGCTGTTTTTT. Protein product: CASSTGVNTGELFF.

The chain couples TRBV27 to TRBJ1-4; 10 nucleotides agree with TRBD1. Germline V gene lookup returns CDR1 MNHEY and CDR2 SMNVEV (reference sequence). V was pared by 3 bases and J by 10 bases, with 8 bases of the junction left unmatched. The CDR3 consists of 15 residues. The DNA for the CDR3 is TGTGCCAGCAGTTTGGAGGACAGGGGGACGGGAAAACTGTTTTTT. Its translation is CASSLEDRGTGKLFF.